The sequence of this TCR beta chain was determined in a study of blood T cell repertoires in COVID-19. At the level of the study: The origin of the acute and convalescent COVID-19 samples was the United States, Italy and Spain. In each case, the material was cDNA or gDNA derived from T cells, B-cell-depleted T cells, or PBMCs.

Germline V gene lookup returns CDR1 SNHLY and CDR2 FYNNEI. Trimming cost V 3 bases and J 5 bases; bases outside gene matches: 7. The CDR3 is 16 amino acids. Generated by immunoSEQ multiplex PCR, the TCRdb table keeps only in-frame clones and is missing some. Found here are over 200,000 clones, approximately 90% of them singletons; the top ten hold about 6%. The V and J genes are TRBV2 and TRBJ2-2, with 9 bases aligning to TRBD1. The TCR was taken from an older man with acute or convalescent COVID-19. Sequenced sample: peripheral blood. In DNA, the CDR3 is TGTGCCAGCAGTGAGACAGGGGGTGCAGGGACCGGGGAGCTGTTTTTT. This encodes CASSETGGAGTGELFF.